This is a list of T cell receptor beta chains from one sample in a study of blood T cells in healthy people across ages. TCRdb recomputed calls from the 5' RACE reads with MiXCR, one row per CDR3 protein. The profile shows hundreds of thousands of distinct CDR3 sequences, 40% to 45% of them singletons. The sequencing sample was made of blood. The receptor source for this set is a man older than 75 in good health. The CDR3 runs from the conserved cysteine through the conserved F or W. D genes are given only for firm matches. Where a row states a size, it is once, few, many or the class of an expanded clone; other rows omit it.

j_call clone_size d_call v_call cdr3_aa cdr3_nt
TRBJ1-6 . . TRBV6-5 CASRQGRDSPLHF TGTGCCAGCAGACAGGGAAGGGATTCACCCCTCCACTTT
TRBJ2-1 few . TRBV29-1 CSVDSGTHYNEQFF TGCAGCGTTGATTCCGGGACTCACTACAATGAGCAGTTCTTC
TRBJ2-7 few . TRBV30 CAWSAGGYEQYF TGTGCCTGGAGCGCAGGGGGGTACGAGCAGTACTTC
TRBJ2-3 . TRBD2 TRBV28 CASRKLAASTDTQYF TGTGCCAGCAGGAAACTAGCGGCTAGCACAGATACGCAGTATTTT
TRBJ2-3 few . TRBV24-1 CATSDLSSGKQYF TGTGCCACCAGTGATTTGTCTTCAGGGAAGCAGTATTTT
TRBJ2-1 . . TRBV6-6 CASSASEAGHNEQFF TGTGCCAGCAGTGCTAGCGAGGCTGGCCACAATGAGCAGTTCTTC
TRBJ2-5 few TRBD2 TRBV28 CASNPGGQETQYF TGTGCCAGCAACCCGGGGGGGCAAGAGACCCAGTACTTC
TRBJ1-4 . . TRBV2 CASSPDRFMKKLFF TGTGCCAGCAGTCCGGACCGGTTCATGAAAAAACTGTTTTTT
TRBJ2-7 many TRBD1 TRBV7-2 CASSPPGQGLKQYF TGTGCCAGCAGCCCACCGGGACAGGGCTTAAAACAGTACTTC
TRBJ2-5 . TRBD2 TRBV6-5 CASSLAGVFQETQYF TGTGCCAGCAGTTTAGCGGGGGTTTTCCAAGAGACCCAGTACTTC
TRBJ1-4 few . TRBV7-9 CASSQSRGGEKLFF TGTGCCAGCAGCCAAAGCAGGGGAGGTGAAAAACTGTTTTTT
TRBJ2-1 . . TRBV10-1 CASSVPGANGQFF TGCGCCAGCAGTGTGCCGGGGGCCAATGGGCAGTTCTTC
TRBJ2-7 few . TRBV6-2/TRBV6-3 CASSYGLTNSYEQYF TGTGCCAGCAGTTATGGGCTTACCAACTCCTACGAGCAGTACTTC
TRBJ2-7 . . TRBV29-1 CSVLTGVEQYF TGCAGCGTCCTGACAGGTGTTGAGCAGTACTTC
TRBJ2-3 . TRBD2 TRBV30 CAWTAGHTDTQYF TGTGCCTGGACAGCGGGGCACACAGATACGCAGTATTTT
TRBJ1-5 few TRBD1 TRBV7-2 CASSQSDRSNQPQHF TGTGCCAGCAGCCAGTCGGACAGGAGCAATCAGCCCCAGCATTTT
TRBJ2-5 . TRBD2 TRBV20-1 CSAPPVLAGGETQYF TGCAGTGCTCCCCCGGTACTAGCGGGAGGAGAGACCCAGTACTTC
TRBJ2-3 . TRBD2 TRBV29-1 CSGEREGTDTQYF TGCAGCGGGGAGCGGGAGGGAACAGATACGCAGTATTTT
TRBJ1-4 . . TRBV3-1 CASSFRGGVEKLFF TGTGCCAGCAGCTTCAGGGGAGGCGTTGAAAAACTGTTTTTT
TRBJ2-7 once . TRBV4-1 CASSQEEQGGNEQYF TGCGCCAGCAGCCAAGAGGAACAGGGAGGCAACGAGCAGTACTTC
TRBJ2-5 many . TRBV5-1 CASSFTETQYF TGCGCCAGCAGCTTCACGGAGACCCAGTACTTC
TRBJ1-2 . . TRBV7-9 CASSLGTEDGYTF TGTGCCAGCAGCTTAGGGACAGAGGATGGCTACACCTTC